The clone carrying this T cell receptor (beta chain) was observed a few times. Its target is unknown. The authors prepared the TCRbeta library with unique molecular identifiers. From the PCR reads, TCRdb called clonotypes with MiXCR, one entry per CDR3 protein. The data contain about 640,000 distinct CDR3 sequences, approximately 13% of them singletons. This record belongs to a study of T-cell reconstitution after alpha-beta-depleted transplantation in children. Study outcomes and limitations: Several hundred graft clones that had expanded were reportedly the source of alpha-beta T cells about two months after transplant. Surviving recipient T cells and intrathymic progenitors accounted for some patients' high TCRbeta diversity at day 60. The main origin of T-cell counts and diversity one year after transplant was newly produced T cells.

The receptor was derived from a male patient aged 10 to 17 who had a stem cell transplant for acute myeloid leukemia, so the T cells may come from the graft donor. Sequencing was performed on PBMCs, mostly from graft donor cells, taken 360 days after TCRalphabeta/CD19-depleted stem cell transplant.

CDR3 nucleotides: TGCGCCAGCAGCTTGGACAGGCCGGCGGGCTATGGCTACACCTTC. Protein: CASSLDRPAGYGYTF. The chain uses TRBV5-1 and TRBJ1-2, with D maybe TRBD1 (5 bases). The CDR3 loop spans 15 amino acids. Trimming removed 0 bases from V and 4 bases from J, with 13 bases in between. Germline V gives CDR1 SGHRS, CDR2 YFSETQ.